Sequencing of this TCR beta chain was carried out in a study of blood T cells in healthy people across ages. The amount of total RNA extracted per sample was at least 5 micrograms. From germline, CDR1 is SNHLY and CDR2 FYNNEI. The CDR3 extends over 15 amino acids. V lost 5 bases to trimming and J lost 0 bases; unmatched junction nucleotides: 4. This clonotype was observed a handful of times. With a J-beta primer mix and a sample-barcoded 5' primer, a second PCR ran about 7 to 12 cycles. TCRdb redid the calling of the 5' RACE reads with MiXCR, one entry per CDR3 protein. The sample consists of roughly 2 million distinct CDR3 sequences, around half of them appearing once.

This sequence originates from a woman between 40 and 50 years old in good health. The sequencing sample was made of blood. This rearrangement joins TRBV2 to TRBJ2-5; 9 bases map to TRBD2. DNA of the CDR3: TGTGCCAGCAGTCGACTAGCGGCGTACCAAGAGACCCAGTACTTC. Translated: CASSRLAAYQETQYF.